This T cell receptor beta chain was profiled in a study of glioma-infiltrating T cells after dendritic cell vaccination. As for the study in general: Glioblastoma patients came from Phase I and II dendritic cell vaccination trials. Study-wide results and caveats: Survival was not directly related to TCR clonality in these patients. Estimated pretreatment TIL content predicted outcome after dendritic cell vaccination.

The ends lost 0 bases at V and 6 bases at J; junction bases unmatched: 8. Germline CDR1 and CDR2: SGHRS and YFSETQ. CDR3 length: 16 residues. Indicated time point: after dendritic cell vaccination, including at tumor progression/relapse. Assay: immunoSEQ multiplex PCR; the TCRdb copy retains only in-frame clones and omits some. The data contain approximately 110,000 clones, nearly 90% of them seen just once; the ten biggest clones take up 2.5% to 3%. Points on this clone: Its antigen is not identified.

This TCR was sampled from a human donor with glioblastoma. The sample here was blood, taken after dendritic cell vaccination. The rearrangement links TRBV5-1 to TRBJ2-1; 8 positions match TRBD2. The CDR3 reads CASSLGPGLAGNEQFF. The CDR3 DNA reads TGCGCCAGCAGCTTGGGCCCAGGACTAGCCGGCAATGAGCAGTTCTTC.